The TCR beta chain under discussion was sequenced for a study of response to subunit inactivated influenza vaccine. Study-level points and caveats: Seasonal influenza vaccination, on each occasion, was suggested by the authors to recruit few new T cells.

This clonotype was seen just once. Its antigen remains unknown. TCRdb passed the RT-PCR reads through MiXCR, listing each CDR3 protein once. The sample contains around 580,000 distinct CDR3 sequences, 10% to 15% of which appear only once. The clonotype comes from a man in his forties or fifties who received an inactivated influenza vaccine. This sample comprised PBMCs from blood, obtained on the day of vaccination.

CDR3 bases: TGTGCCAGCAGCTACTTAGCGGGGGGGCCCGGTGAGACCCAGTACTTC. Translating gives CASSYLAGGPGETQYF. J is TRBJ2-5 and V is TRBV7-9; TRBD2 matches 11 bases. The CDR3 loop spans 16 amino acids. CDR1 and CDR2 from the germline V gene are SEHNR and FQNEAQ (reference sequence). The V segment lost 4 bases and the J segment 5 bases; nucleotides outside the gene matches: 9.